This T cell receptor (beta chain) originates from a study of shared clonotypes between healthy human individuals. At the level of the study: Those who served as donors were a couple of women and a few men between the ages of 18 and 49. Three CD4 naive, three CD4 memory, two CD8 naive and one CD8 memory plate were used per donor. Findings and limits, study-wide: Generation probabilities of non-shared clonotypes were lower (relative to those shared by all four donors).

Details on this clone: Its target is not known.

Libraries were prepared by immunoSEQ multiplex PCR; TCRdb keeps only in-frame clonotypes and omits some of them. The sample lists 1.6 million or so clones; over 95% were seen once. V gave up 1 base and J gave up 0 bases; unmatched junction bases: 13. This CDR3 has 19 residues. Germline V gene sequence: CDR1 SGHAT, CDR2 FQNNGV. V gene TRBV11-2 combines with J gene TRBJ2-3; 7 bases map to TRBD2. This receptor was identified in a young man in good health. Sequencing used naive CD4+ T cells sorted from blood. As for subset: CD45RA+ positively selected. CDR3 amino acids: CASSLVGSPWGGSTDTQYF. CDR3 DNA: TGTGCCAGCAGCTTAGTTGGATCCCCATGGGGGGGGAGCACAGATACGCAGTATTTT.